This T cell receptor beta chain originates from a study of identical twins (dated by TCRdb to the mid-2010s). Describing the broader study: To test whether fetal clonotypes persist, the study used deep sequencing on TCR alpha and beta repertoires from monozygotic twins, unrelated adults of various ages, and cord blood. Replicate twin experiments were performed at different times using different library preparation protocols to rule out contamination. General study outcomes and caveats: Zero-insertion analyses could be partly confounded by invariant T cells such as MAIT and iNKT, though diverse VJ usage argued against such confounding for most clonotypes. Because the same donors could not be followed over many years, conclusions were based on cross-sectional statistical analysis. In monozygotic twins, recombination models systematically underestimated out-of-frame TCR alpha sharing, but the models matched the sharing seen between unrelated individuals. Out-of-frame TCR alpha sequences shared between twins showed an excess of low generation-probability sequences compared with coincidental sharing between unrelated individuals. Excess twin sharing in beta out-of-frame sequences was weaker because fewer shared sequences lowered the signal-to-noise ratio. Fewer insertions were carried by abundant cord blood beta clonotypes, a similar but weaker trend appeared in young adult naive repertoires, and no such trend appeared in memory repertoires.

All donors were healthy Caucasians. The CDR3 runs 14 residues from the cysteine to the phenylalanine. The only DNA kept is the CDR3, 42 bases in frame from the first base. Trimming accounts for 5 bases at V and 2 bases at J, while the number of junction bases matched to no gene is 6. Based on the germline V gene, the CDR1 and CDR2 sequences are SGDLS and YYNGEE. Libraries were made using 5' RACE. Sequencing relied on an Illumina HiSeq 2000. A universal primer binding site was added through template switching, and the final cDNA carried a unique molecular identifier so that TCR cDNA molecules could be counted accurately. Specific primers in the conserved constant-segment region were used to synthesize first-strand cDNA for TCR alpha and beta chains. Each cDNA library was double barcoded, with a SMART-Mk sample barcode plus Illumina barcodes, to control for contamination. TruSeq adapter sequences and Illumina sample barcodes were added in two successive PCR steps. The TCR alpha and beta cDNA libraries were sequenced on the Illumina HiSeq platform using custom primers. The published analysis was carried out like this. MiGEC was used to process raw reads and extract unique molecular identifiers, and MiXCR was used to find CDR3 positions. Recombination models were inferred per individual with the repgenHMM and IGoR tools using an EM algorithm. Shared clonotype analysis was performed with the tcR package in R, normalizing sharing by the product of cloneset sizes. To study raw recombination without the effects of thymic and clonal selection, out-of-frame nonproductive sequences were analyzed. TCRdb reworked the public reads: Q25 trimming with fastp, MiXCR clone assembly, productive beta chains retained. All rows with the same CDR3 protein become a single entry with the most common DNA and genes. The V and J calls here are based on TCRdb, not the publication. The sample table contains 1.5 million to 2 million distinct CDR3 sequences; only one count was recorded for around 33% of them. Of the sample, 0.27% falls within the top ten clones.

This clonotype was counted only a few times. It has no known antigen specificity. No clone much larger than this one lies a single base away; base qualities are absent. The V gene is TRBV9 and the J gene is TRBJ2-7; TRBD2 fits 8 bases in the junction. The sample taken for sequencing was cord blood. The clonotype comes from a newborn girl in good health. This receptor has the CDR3 CASSAGLGPYEQYF. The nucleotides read TGTGCCAGCAGTGCGGGACTAGGGCCCTACGAGCAGTACTTC.